Following are 26 T cell receptor beta chains from one sample sequenced in a study of Graves' ophthalmopathy and Graves' hyperthyroidism. The TCR beta CDR3 regions underwent amplification from RNA transcripts. After a first-round RT-PCR with HTBI primers, a second-round multiplex PCR was run. TCRdb itself ran the multiplex PCR reads through MiXCR, one entry per CDR3 protein. Of hundreds of thousands of distinct CDR3 sequences detected, around 21% appear once; the ten largest clones hold approximately 3.2%. Material: peripheral blood. These receptors were taken from a young woman with stable Graves' hyperthyroidism.

Many counts were recorded for this clonotype. As DNA, the CDR3 is TGTGCCACCACAACTAGCGGGAGAAGGGAGACCCAGTACTTC. It specifies CATTTSGRRETQYF. The chain recombines TRBV6-1 with TRBJ2-5, with 11 bases matching TRBD2. The J segment lost 5 bases and the V segment lost 10 bases, leaving 9 bases of the junction unmatched. The germline V gene has CDR1 MNHNS and CDR2 SASEGT. This CDR3 spans 14 amino acids.

The gene calls are TRBV2 and TRBJ2-7; the D gene could be TRBD1 or TRBD2 (5 bases each). The V end was cut by 5 bases, the J end by 3 bases, with 11 bases between. Looked up from germline, CDR1 is SNHLY and CDR2 is FYNNEI. The length of the CDR3 is 13 residues. The CDR3 DNA is TGTGCCAGCAGTATAGGGACCATCTACGAGCAGTACTTC. It yields the protein CASSIGTIYEQYF.

Of note for this clonotype: Because the CDR3 is missing its conserved closing phenylalanine or tryptophan, this is likely a read error. The chain employs TRBV12-3 or TRBV12-4 and TRBJ2-7, with D perhaps being TRBD1 or TRBD2 (5 bases each). The CDR3 extends over 14 amino acids. The germline V and J ends were trimmed by 8 bases and 4 bases, with 18 bases remaining between them. The CDR3 region is CASSPGTVSYEQYY. The CDR3 region has the DNA TGTGCCAGCTCACCGGGGACGGTCTCTTACGAGCAGTACTAC.

This chain links TRBV27 with TRBJ2-7; possibly TRBD2 for D (6 bases). Germline CDR1 reads MNHEY; CDR2 reads SMNVEV (reference sequence). The ends were cut back, 0 bases at V and 5 bases at J, with 11 bases in the middle. This CDR3 spans 14 amino acids. CDR3 protein: CASSLSAGGNEQYF. As DNA, the CDR3 is TGTGCCAGCAGTTTATCAGCGGGTGGGAACGAGCAGTACTTC.

The rearrangement uses TRBV11-1 and TRBJ2-2; TRBD2 matches at 13 bases. The V and J ends lost 5 bases and 4 bases, in that order; junction bases with no gene match: 4. Per the germline V gene, CDR1 is SGHAT and CDR2 is FQDESV (reference sequence). This CDR3 region has 16 residues. DNA of the CDR3: TGTGCCAGCAGCCGACTAGCGGGAGGTCGCACCGGGGAGCTGTTTTTT. Translation: CASSRLAGGRTGELFF.

The CDR3 reads CASSSPYAGADTDTQYF. CDR3 DNA: TGTGCCAGTTCCTCTCCATATGCGGGCGCTGACACAGATACGCAGTATTTT. The rearrangement joins TRBV28 to TRBJ2-3; D possibly corresponds to TRBD2 (5 bases). The CDR3 runs 17 residues. V was cut by 9 bases and J by 2 bases, with 24 bases left in between. Germline CDR1 is MDHEN and CDR2 is SYDVKM.

There are many counts of this clonotype. The chain has TRBV19 and TRBJ1-2, with a weak D call TRBD1 (5 bases). From germline, CDR1 is LNHDA and CDR2 SQIVND (reference sequence). The CDR3 runs 11 residues. Trimming removed 3 bases from V and 7 bases from J, with 6 bases in between. The CDR3 DNA reads TGTGCCAGTAGTATTGGGGCTGGCTACACCTTC. Translated, it gives CASSIGAGYTF.

This chain links TRBV15 with TRBJ1-2, with a tentative D call TRBD1 (5 bases). The germline CDR1 and CDR2 sequences are LNHNV and YYDKDF (reference sequence). Between the trimmed V and J ends, which lost 0 bases and 8 bases, there was a span of 22 bases. The CDR3 has 17 residues. The CDR3: CATSRDGISWQGMGYTF. The DNA for the CDR3 is TGTGCCACCAGCAGAGATGGGATATCTTGGCAGGGAATGGGCTACACCTTC.

There are many counts of this clonotype. The chain links TRBV27 to TRBJ2-2, with TRBD2 matching 11 bases. V trimming: 0 bases; J trimming: 5 bases; junction bases outside the gene matches: 2. The V gene's germline CDR1 is MNHEY and CDR2 SMNVEV (reference sequence). CDR3 length: 16 residues. The CDR3 sequence: CASSLSRLAGTGELFF. CDR3 sequence (DNA): TGTGCCAGCAGTTTATCGAGACTAGCGGGGACCGGGGAGCTGTTTTTT.

The sample holds many counts of this clonotype. The CDR3 loop is CACTGSHEQYF. The CDR3 bases are TGTGCCTGCACGGGAAGCCACGAGCAGTACTTC. The chain combines TRBV30 with TRBJ2-7; D possibly corresponds to TRBD2 (5 bases). Trimming took off 6 bases at V and 5 bases at J, with 11 bases between the two ends. CDR1 GTSNPN and CDR2 SVGIG come from the germline V gene (reference sequence). CDR3 length: 11 residues.

This clonotype was detected many times. This chain links TRBV9 with TRBJ1-2; TRBD1 matches 7 bases. V lost 0 bases, J lost 7 bases, and 12 bases stayed unmatched. CDR3 length: 16 residues. Germline CDR1 reads SGDLS; CDR2 reads YYNGEE. In DNA, the CDR3 is TGTGCCAGCAGCGTAGACCCACTGCAGGGGGGGAGTGGCTACACCTTC. Encoded protein: CASSVDPLQGGSGYTF.

The sample holds many counts of this clonotype. One end of the junction does not line up with germline, which may come from a read error. The chain links TRBV28 to TRBJ2-2; a weak D match, TRBD2 (7 bases). The CDR3 is 15 amino acids. The germline V gene encodes CDR1 MDHEN and CDR2 SYDVKM. As DNA, the CDR3 is TGCGCCAGCAGTTTATGGGGGGGGCACACCGGGGAGCTGTTTTTT. It specifies CASSLWGGHTGELFF.

The rearrangement uses TRBV7-2 and TRBJ2-7, with 7 bases identical to TRBD1. Germline V CDR1 and CDR2: SGHTA, FQGNSA. With V trimmed by 6 bases and J by 3 bases, 11 bases remained unmatched. CDR3 size: 15 residues. The CDR3 spells CASSPTAGQVYEQYF. The CDR3 DNA is TGTGCCAGCAGTCCGACCGCCGGACAGGTCTACGAGCAGTACTTC.

The sample holds many counts of this clonotype. The CDR3 region has the DNA TGTGCCAGCCACTCGAACACTGAAGCTTTCTTT. Translating it yields CASHSNTEAFF. The chain has TRBV28 and TRBJ1-1; D uncertain. The CDR3 totals 11 residues. Germline CDR1 MDHEN, CDR2 SYDVKM. Trimming shortened V by 8 bases and J by 1 base, and 5 bases separated the two germline ends.

V usage is TRBV18 and J usage is TRBJ2-5, with 8 bases fitting TRBD1. The J segment lost 4 bases and the V segment lost 4 bases, leaving 11 bases of the junction unmatched. This CDR3 comprises 16 residues. Germline V gene sequence: CDR1 KGHSH, CDR2 LQKENI. CDR3 coding DNA: TGTGCCAGCTCACTCACGAGGACAGGGATACCAGAGACCCAGTACTTC. As protein: CASSLTRTGIPETQYF.

The chain employs TRBV11-1 and TRBJ1-2; the D gene is possibly TRBD1 (6 bases). V was clipped by 3 bases and J by 4 bases, with 12 bases between them. CDR1 SGHAT and CDR2 FQDESV come from the germline V gene (reference sequence). CDR3 length: 14 amino acids. The CDR3 region has the DNA TGTGCCAGCAGCTTGACAGGTCCGATCTATGGCTACACCTTC. The encoded protein is CASSLTGPIYGYTF.

This clonotype occurred many times. The chain uses TRBV28 and TRBJ2-5, with D maybe TRBD1 (5 bases). The CDR3 spans 13 residues. Germline V gene data show CDR1 as MDHEN and CDR2 as SYDVKM. V lost 2 bases and J 5 bases, leaving 9 bases between the germline ends. CDR3 sequence (DNA): TGTGCCAGCAGTTTACCAGGGATGGAGACCCAGTACTTC. Its translation: CASSLPGMETQYF.

The chain has TRBV20-1 and TRBJ1-1; D ambiguous. With 4 bases removed from V and 0 bases from J, the gap between germline ends came to 12 bases. Germline lookup yields CDR1 DFQATT and CDR2 SNEGSKA (reference sequence). The CDR3 sequence is 14 residues long. In DNA form, the CDR3 reads TGCAGTGCTAAGGTGGTGGAGGTGAACACTGAAGCTTTCTTT. As protein: CSAKVVEVNTEAFF.

This chain uses TRBV20-1 with TRBJ2-7; D gene unclear. The V gene lost 3 bases and the J gene lost 5 bases, with 20 bases spanning the gap. This CDR3 has 15 residues. Germline V lookup: CDR1 DFQATT, CDR2 SNEGSKA (reference sequence). The CDR3 coding sequence is TGCAGTGCTAGTTCCCCAACTCTTTACCTACACGAGCAGTACTTC. Residues: CSASSPTLYLHEQYF.

This clonotype was recorded at least ten times. At one boundary the junction diverges from the germline segment, which might be a read error. This rearrangement joins TRBV10-3 to TRBJ2-7, with D tentatively TRBD1 (6 bases). This CDR3 is built from 13 residues. Germline values: CDR1 ENHRY, CDR2 SYGVKD. This chain's CDR3 is CAVSELQGYEQYF. The CDR3 coding sequence is TGTGCCGTCAGTGAGTTACAGGGCTACGAGCAGTACTTC.

This clonotype was found many times. V is TRBV6-1 and J is TRBJ2-5, with unresolved D. CDR3 size: 12 residues. The V end was cut by 2 bases, the J end by 5 bases, with 6 bases between. The germline V gene has CDR1 MNHNS and CDR2 SASEGT. The DNA of the CDR3 is TGTGCCAGCAGTGAAATGGTGGAGACCCAGTACTTC. This sequence encodes CASSEMVETQYF.

This clonotype was seen many times. V gene TRBV6-4 combines with J gene TRBJ2-7, with D possibly called TRBD1 or TRBD2 (6 bases each). V lost 2 bases and J lost 5, with 19 bases in between. Germline-derived CDR1 and CDR2 are MRHNA and SNTAGT. This CDR3 has 16 amino acids. CDR3 bases: TGTGCCAGCAGTGACCTTCGGGGGCGCGGTTTGGACGAGCAGTACTTC. It specifies CASSDLRGRGLDEQYF.

The chain links TRBV6-1 to TRBJ2-4; possibly TRBD2 for D (5 bases). CDR1 and CDR2 from the germline V gene are MNHNS and SASEGT. The CDR3 contains 13 residues. The V end lost 3 bases, the J end lost 7 bases, and 10 bases lay between the germline ends. CDR3 nucleotide sequence: TGTGCCAGCAGTGAGGCAGGCGGGAACATTCAGTACTTC. This encodes CASSEAGGNIQYF.

The chain employs TRBV6-1 and TRBJ2-7; D assignment may be TRBD1 or TRBD2 (5 bases each). Trimming took 8 bases from V and 0 from J, leaving 14 bases between them. This CDR3 has 14 residues. CDR1 and CDR2 from the germline V gene are MNHNS and SASEGT. CDR3 residues: CASRQGGGSYEQYF. The CDR3, as DNA: TGTGCCAGCCGGCAGGGTGGGGGCTCCTACGAGCAGTACTTC.

This clonotype has a handful of counts. The chain is built from TRBV19 and TRBJ2-7, with 8 bases matching TRBD1. Germline V gene data show CDR1 as LNHDA and CDR2 as SQIVND (reference sequence). This CDR3 has 15 amino acids. V lost 3 bases and J lost 3; bases outside the gene matches: 7. The CDR3 reads CASSMAGTGYYEQYF. The CDR3 DNA is TGTGCCAGTAGTATGGCAGGGACAGGCTACTACGAGCAGTACTTC.

The V call is TRBV30, the J call TRBJ1-5; D is perhaps TRBD1 (5 bases). Per germline, CDR1 GTSNPN and CDR2 SVGIG (reference sequence). CDR3 length equals 13 residues. Trimming cost V 2 bases and J 5 bases, with 10 bases left between them. Written as DNA, the CDR3 is TGTGCCTGGAGTCCTGGGGCCTATCAGCCCCAGCATTTT. This sequence encodes CAWSPGAYQPQHF.